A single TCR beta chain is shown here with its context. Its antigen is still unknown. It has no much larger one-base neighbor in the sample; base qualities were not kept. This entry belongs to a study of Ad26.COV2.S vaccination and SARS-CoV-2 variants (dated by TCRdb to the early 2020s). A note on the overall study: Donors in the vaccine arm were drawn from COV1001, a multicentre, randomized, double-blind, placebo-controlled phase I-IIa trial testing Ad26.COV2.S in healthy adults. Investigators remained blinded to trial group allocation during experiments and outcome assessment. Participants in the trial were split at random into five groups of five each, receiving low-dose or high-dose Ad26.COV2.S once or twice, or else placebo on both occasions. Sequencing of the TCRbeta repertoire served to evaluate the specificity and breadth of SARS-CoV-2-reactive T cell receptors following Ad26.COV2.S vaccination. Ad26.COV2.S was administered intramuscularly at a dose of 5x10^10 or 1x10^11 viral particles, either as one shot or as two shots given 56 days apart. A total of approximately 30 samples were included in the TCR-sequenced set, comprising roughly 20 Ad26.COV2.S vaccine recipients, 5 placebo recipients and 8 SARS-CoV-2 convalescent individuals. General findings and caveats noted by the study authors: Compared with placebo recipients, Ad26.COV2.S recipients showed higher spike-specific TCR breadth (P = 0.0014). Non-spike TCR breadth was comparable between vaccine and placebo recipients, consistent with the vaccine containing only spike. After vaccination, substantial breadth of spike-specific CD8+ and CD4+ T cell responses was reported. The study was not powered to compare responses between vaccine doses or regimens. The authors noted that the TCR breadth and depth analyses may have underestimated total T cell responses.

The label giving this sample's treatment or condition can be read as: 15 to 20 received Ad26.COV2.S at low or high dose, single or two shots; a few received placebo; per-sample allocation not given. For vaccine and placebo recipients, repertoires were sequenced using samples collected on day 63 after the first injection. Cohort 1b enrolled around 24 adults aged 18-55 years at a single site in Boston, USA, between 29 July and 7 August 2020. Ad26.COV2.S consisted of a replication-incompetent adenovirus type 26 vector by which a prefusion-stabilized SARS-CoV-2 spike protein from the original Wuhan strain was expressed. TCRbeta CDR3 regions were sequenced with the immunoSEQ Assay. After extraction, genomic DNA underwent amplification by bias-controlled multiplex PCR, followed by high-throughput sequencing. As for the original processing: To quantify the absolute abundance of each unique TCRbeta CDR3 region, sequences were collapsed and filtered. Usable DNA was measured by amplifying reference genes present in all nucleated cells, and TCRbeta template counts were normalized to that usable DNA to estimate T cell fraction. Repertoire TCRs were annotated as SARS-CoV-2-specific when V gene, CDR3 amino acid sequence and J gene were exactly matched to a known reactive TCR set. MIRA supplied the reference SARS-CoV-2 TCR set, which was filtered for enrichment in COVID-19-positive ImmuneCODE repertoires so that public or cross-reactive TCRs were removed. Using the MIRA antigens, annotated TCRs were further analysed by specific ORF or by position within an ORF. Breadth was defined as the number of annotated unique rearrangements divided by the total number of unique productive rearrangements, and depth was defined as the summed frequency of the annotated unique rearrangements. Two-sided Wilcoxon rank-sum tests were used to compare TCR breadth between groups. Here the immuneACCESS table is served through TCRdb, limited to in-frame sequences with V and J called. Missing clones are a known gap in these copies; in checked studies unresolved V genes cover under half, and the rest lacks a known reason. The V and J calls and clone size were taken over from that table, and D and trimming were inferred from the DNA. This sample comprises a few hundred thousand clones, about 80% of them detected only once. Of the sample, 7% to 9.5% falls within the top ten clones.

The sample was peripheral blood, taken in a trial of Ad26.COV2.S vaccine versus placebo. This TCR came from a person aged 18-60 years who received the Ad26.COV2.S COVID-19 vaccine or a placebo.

The DNA is as follows: TGTGCCAGCAGGGAAAACACGGGTCTACGGGGACAGCCCCAGCATTTT. The encoded protein is CASRENTGLRGQPQHF. In this chain, TRBV3-1 (or the pseudogene TRBV3-2) is recombined with TRBJ1-5; the D gene assignment is ambiguous. Including cysteine and phenylalanine, the CDR3 has 16 amino acids. The kept DNA is CDR3 alone, 48 bases in frame from the first base. The CDR1 and CDR2 encoded by the germline V gene (reference sequence) are LGHDT and YNNKEL. Cut back by 6 bases and 7 bases, the V and J ends lie 22 bases apart.